A single sample gave rise to the 9 T cell receptor beta chains below, sequenced in a study of blood T cells in healthy people across ages. Primed by a sample-barcoded 5' primer and a J-beta primer mix, a second PCR proceeded for roughly 6 to 12 cycles. MiXCR was run by TCRdb on the 5' RACE reads, yielding one entry per CDR3 protein. The sample has 650,000 to 1,000,000 distinct CDR3 sequences, approximately 35% seen once. The sample was blood. The receptors stem from a man between 18 and 35 years old in good health.

This clonotype has ten or more counts. The chain recombines TRBV7-3 with TRBJ2-7; 8 nucleotides align to TRBD1. Trimming at V came to 6 bases and at J to 3 bases, leaving 4 bases not matched to a gene. This CDR3 contains 13 residues. Germline lookup yields CDR1 SGHTA and CDR2 FQGTGA. The CDR3 protein is CASRPQGGYEQYF. As DNA, the CDR3 is TGTGCCAGCAGGCCACAGGGGGGCTACGAGCAGTACTTC. The full variable domain, with the rest looked up from reference TRBV7-3 and TRBJ2-7, is GAGVSQTPSNKVTEKGKYVELRCDPISGHTALYWYRQSLGQGPEFLIYFQGTGAADDSGLPNDRFFAVRPEGSVSTLKIQRTERGDSAVYLCASRPQGGYEQYFGPGTRLTVT.

This clonotype was detected only a few times. This chain joins TRBV10-3 and TRBJ2-7; perhaps TRBD1 as D (7 bases). The germline V gene has CDR1 ENHRY and CDR2 SYGVKD. This CDR3 is 15 amino acids long. V lost 8 bases, J lost 3 bases, and 20 bases lay in between. CDR3 amino acids: CAISTGTQGVYEQYF. Written as DNA, the CDR3 is TGTGCCATCTCGACCGGGACTCAGGGGGTCTACGAGCAGTACTTC.

This clonotype has only a few counts. This chain links TRBV9 with TRBJ2-7; TRBD2 matches at 8 bases. The CDR3 loop spans 14 amino acids. V trimming: 3 bases; J trimming: 6 bases; junction bases outside the gene matches: 8. Germline CDR1 reads SGDLS; CDR2 reads YYNGEE. For the CDR3, the DNA is TGTGCCAGCAGCGCCTCGGGGGGGTCCCTCGAGCAGTACTTC. Its translation: CASSASGGSLEQYF. The full variable domain, rest sourced from reference TRBV9 and TRBJ2-7, is DSGVTQTPKHLITATGQRVTLRCSPRSGDLSVYWYQQSLDQGLQFLIQYYNGEERAKGNILERFSAQQFPDLHSELNLSSLELGDSALYFCASSASGGSLEQYFGPGTRLTVT.

Remarks on this clonotype: This may be a read error, as it is one base from a much larger clone. This chain connects TRBV13 to TRBJ2-4; 7 positions match TRBD2. Germline CDR1 reads PRHDT; CDR2 reads FYEKMQ (reference sequence). CDR3 length: 15 residues. Losses at the gene ends were 3 bases for V and 13 bases for J; bases not matched to a gene: 15. CDR3 region: CASSFPGGGYKEQYF. The DNA of the CDR3 is TGTGCCAGCAGCTTCCCGGGGGGTGGGTACAAGGAGCAGTACTTC.

This clonotype was recorded a few times. The CDR3 DNA is TGTGCCAGCAGTTACTCAGACCCCGGGAGCAATCAGCCCCAGCATTTT. Encoded protein: CASSYSDPGSNQPQHF. The chain links TRBV6-6 to TRBJ1-5; unclear D gene. The germline V gene encodes CDR1 MNHNY and CDR2 SVGAGI (reference sequence). CDR3 length: 16 amino acids. Trimming removed 0 bases from V and 1 base from J, with 10 bases in between.

This clonotype was seen only a few times. A much more abundant neighbour one base away suggests this may be a read error. The chain uses TRBV30 and TRBJ2-1; 8 bases are shared with TRBD2. The V and J ends lost 0 bases and 6 bases, in that order; junction bases with no gene match: 4. The germline gives CDR1 GTSNPN, CDR2 SVGIG (reference sequence). The CDR3 extends over 14 amino acids. CDR3 DNA sequence: TGTGCCTGGAGTGTAGCAGCGGGGGTCAATGAGCAGTTCTTC. Protein product: CAWSVAAGVNEQFF.

J is TRBJ2-4 and V is TRBV20-1; D not certain. The DNA matches TRBJ2-7 better at its end, which makes the J call doubtful. Per the germline V gene, CDR1 is DFQATT and CDR2 is SNEGSKA (reference sequence). The CDR3 loop spans 11 amino acids. CDR3 residues: CRVPSDYEQYF. CDR3 nucleotide sequence: TGCAGGGTTCCGTCGGACTACGAGCAGTACTTC.

The genes are TRBV12-3 or TRBV12-4 and TRBJ2-3; D tentatively fits TRBD1 or TRBD2 (5 bases each). The CDR3 contains 16 residues. V lost 4 bases and J 5 bases, leaving 19 bases between the germline ends. CDR3 coding DNA: TGTGCCAGCAGTTGGGACCCCTCAGAAGGTGAAGATACGCAGTATTTT. It codes for CASSWDPSEGEDTQYF.

This chain joins TRBV28 and TRBJ1-5; the D is unclear. The CDR3 length is 17 residues. V lost 5 bases and J lost 7, with 24 bases in between. From germline, CDR1 is MDHEN and CDR2 SYDVKM. This CDR3 reads CASSPRSDGGRGQPQHF. CDR3 in DNA: TGTGCCAGCAGTCCCCGCAGCGACGGAGGACGTGGACAGCCCCAGCATTTT.